This T cell receptor (beta chain) was sequenced for a study of T cell clonotyping in hematopoietic cell transplantation. The repertoire was sequenced with immunoSEQ multiplex PCR; TCRdb's copy has only in-frame clones and lacks some. The sample yields tens of thousands of clones, more than 85% seen once. The length of the CDR3 is 13 residues. J gave up 1 base and V 6 bases, and 4 bases lay outside the gene matches. Germline V gives CDR1 SQVTM, CDR2 ANQGSEA. The sample in question was PBMCs, obtained 100 days after allogeneic stem cell transplant. This sequence was found in a female patient between 50 and 60 years old who had an allogeneic stem cell transplant from a related donor, so the T cells may come from the graft donor. Some clones in this sample may be carry-over from other donors' samples. The V call is TRBV29-1, the J call TRBJ1-1, with 8 positions matching TRBD1. CDR3 bases: TGCAGCGTAGCAACAGGGGGGAACACTGAAGCTTTCTTT. Protein product: CSVATGGNTEAFF.